The 24 T cell receptor beta chains in this list originate from one sample, sequenced in a study of cytomegalovirus exposure and HLA in healthy donors. Primers: 60 Vbeta forward and 13 Jbeta reverse. TCRdb's table, derived via immunoSEQ multiplex PCR, lists solely in-frame clones and lacks some. The sample has over 110,000 clones; the top ten hold approximately 1%. The sequenced sample consisted of PBMCs. Receptors originate from a male donor in good health and CMV-seronegative.

The gene calls are TRBV7-2 and TRBJ1-3; possibly TRBD1 for D (6 bases). Germline-derived CDR1 and CDR2 are SGHTA and FQGNSA. Trimming took 1 base from V and 6 from J, leaving 13 bases between them. The CDR3 spans 15 residues. CDR3: CASSLVAGVANTIYF. For the CDR3, the DNA is TGTGCCAGCAGCTTAGTGGCAGGGGTGGCAAACACCATATATTTT.

The V and J genes are TRBV5-1 and TRBJ2-7; D call uncertain. Germline-derived CDR1 and CDR2 are SGHRS and YFSETQ. Trimming shortened V by 0 bases and J by 5 bases, and 6 bases separated the two germline ends. CDR3 length: 12 residues. The CDR3: CASSLVENEQYF. CDR3 in DNA: TGCGCCAGCAGCTTGGTGGAGAACGAGCAGTACTTC.

The gene calls are TRBV7-9 and TRBJ1-4; the match to TRBD1 covers 7 bases. This CDR3 comprises 14 residues. V lost 5 bases and J lost 8; bases outside the gene matches: 8. The V gene's germline CDR1 is SEHNR and CDR2 FQNEAQ (reference sequence). CDR3 region: CASSHGQDEEKLFF. The DNA for the CDR3 is TGTGCCAGCAGCCACGGACAGGATGAGGAAAAACTGTTTTTT.

The rearrangement links TRBV4-3 to TRBJ1-2; D gene ambiguous. V was clipped by 1 base and J by 6 bases, with 18 bases between them. This CDR3 region has 16 residues. The germline V gene has CDR1 LGHNA and CDR2 YSLEER. The CDR3 is CASSQGSRGATDGYTF. The CDR3 DNA reads TGCGCCAGCAGCCAAGGGTCGCGGGGAGCTACGGATGGCTACACCTTC.

The genes are TRBV30 and TRBJ2-7, with 8 bases matching TRBD1. The CDR3 contains 15 residues. Germline V gene data show CDR1 as GTSNPN and CDR2 as SVGIG (reference sequence). The ends lost 3 bases at V and 3 bases at J; junction bases unmatched: 10. The CDR3: CAWRLGAGGIYEQYF. The CDR3 DNA follows: TGTGCCTGGAGGCTAGGGGCAGGGGGCATCTACGAGCAGTACTTC.

The chain carries TRBV20-1 and TRBJ1-4, with TRBD1 as a possible D gene (5 bases). CDR3 length: 10 residues. Trimming removed 6 bases from V and 8 bases from J, with 7 bases in between. CDR1 and CDR2 from the germline V gene are DFQATT and SNEGSKA (reference sequence). The CDR3 nucleotides read TGCAGTGCCTCAGGGGAAAAACTGTTTTTT. Residues: CSASGEKLFF.

The genes are TRBV28 and TRBJ2-4; TRBD2 matches at 13 bases. J lost 1 base, V lost 5 bases, and 11 bases had no gene match. Germline-derived CDR1 and CDR2 are MDHEN and SYDVKM. This CDR3 region has 19 residues. CDR3: CASSHLTSGGDSAKNIQYF. The CDR3 DNA follows: TGTGCCAGCAGTCACCTCACTAGCGGGGGGGATTCCGCCAAAAACATTCAGTACTTC.

This chain connects TRBV7-9 to TRBJ2-1; 10 bases are shared with TRBD2. CDR1 is SEHNR, CDR2 FQNEAQ, per germline (reference sequence). The CDR3 runs 17 residues. The junction had 8 bases not matched to a gene; V was cut back by 0 bases and J by 6 bases. Here the CDR3 reads CASSLALGLAGANEQFF. As DNA, the CDR3 is TGTGCCAGCAGCTTAGCGCTGGGGCTAGCGGGAGCCAATGAGCAGTTCTTC. The full variable domain, rest sourced from reference TRBV7-9 and TRBJ2-1, is DTGVSQNPRHKITKRGQNVTFRCDPISEHNRLYWYRQTLGQGPEFLTYFQNEAQLEKSRLLSDRFSAERPKGSFSTLEIQRTEQGDSAMYLCASSLALGLAGANEQFFGPGTRLTVL.

This chain uses TRBV30 with TRBJ2-1; TRBD2 agrees at 7 bases. V was pared by 0 bases and J by 8 bases, with 13 bases of the junction left unmatched. Per germline, CDR1 GTSNPN and CDR2 SVGIG (reference sequence). The CDR3 is made up of 16 amino acids. CDR3 coding DNA: TGTGCCTGGAGTGTCGGGGGGAGGGAGGGAAAGGATGAGCAGTTCTTC. Protein sequence: CAWSVGGREGKDEQFF.

The chain links TRBV11-2 to TRBJ1-5; D gene ambiguous. The CDR3 contains 13 residues. Germline loops: CDR1 SGHAT, CDR2 FQNNGV. V lost 2 bases and J 2 bases, leaving 4 bases between the germline ends. The CDR3 here is CASSLRGNQPQHF. The CDR3 DNA reads as TGTGCCAGCAGCTTACGGGGCAATCAGCCCCAGCATTTT.

This rearrangement joins TRBV7-9 to TRBJ2-1; D not resolved. There are 15 residues in the CDR3. Trimming cost V 2 bases and J 9 bases, with 17 bases left between them. Germline CDR1 and CDR2: SEHNR and FQNEAQ (reference sequence). The CDR3 reads CASSLMVPGRGEQFF. The DNA of the CDR3 is TGTGCCAGCAGCTTAATGGTACCGGGTCGTGGTGAGCAGTTCTTC.

The chain carries TRBV5-1 and TRBJ1-4, with D uncertain. CDR3 length equals 13 residues. Germline CDR1 is SGHRS and CDR2 is YFSETQ. V lost 4 bases, J lost 7 bases, and 11 bases lay in between. The CDR3 coding sequence is TGCGCCAGCAGCCCCGCCGGGAGTGAAAAACTGTTTTTT. Its translation: CASSPAGSEKLFF.

This chain joins TRBV6-5 and TRBJ1-3; D might be TRBD1 (5 bases). The ends were cut back, 10 bases at V and 4 bases at J, with 14 bases in the middle. The CDR3 covers 13 residues. CDR1 and CDR2 (germline): MNHEY, SVGAGI. CDR3 amino acids: CATLEGKGNTIYF. Written as DNA, the CDR3 is TGTGCCACCTTGGAGGGGAAAGGAAACACCATATATTTT.

This chain links TRBV29-1 with TRBJ2-6; 10 bases map to TRBD1. The V segment lost 3 bases and the J segment 1 base; nucleotides outside the gene matches: 9. Germline V gene data show CDR1 as SQVTM and CDR2 as ANQGSEA. The CDR3 covers 18 residues. The CDR3: CSVDIRGQGGSGANVLTF. CDR3 nucleotide sequence: TGCAGCGTTGACATCCGCGGACAGGGGGGATCTGGGGCCAACGTCCTGACTTTC.

The V and J genes are TRBV6-1 and TRBJ2-1; TRBD1 agrees at 10 bases. The CDR3 extends over 18 amino acids. Germline V gene data show CDR1 as MNHNS and CDR2 as SASEGT. With V trimmed by 2 bases and J by 8 bases, 15 bases remained unmatched. CDR3 sequence: CASSEHLSRDRGVDEQFF. CDR3 sequence (DNA): TGTGCCAGCAGTGAACACCTTTCGCGGGACAGGGGAGTCGATGAGCAGTTCTTC.

The CDR3 DNA is TGTGCCAGCAGCTTGGGACAGACCTACGTTAACTATGGCTACACCTTC. Protein product: CASSLGQTYVNYGYTF. The gene calls are TRBV7-9 and TRBJ1-2, with 7 positions matching TRBD1. Germline CDR1 reads SEHNR; CDR2 reads FQNEAQ (reference sequence). J was trimmed by 1 base and V by 3 bases; bases with no gene match: 8. The length of the CDR3 is 16 residues.

The chain carries TRBV11-2 and TRBJ2-2; D unclear. This CDR3 has 15 residues. V lost 6 bases and J lost 2, with 13 bases in between. The germline V gene encodes CDR1 SGHAT and CDR2 FQNNGV. The CDR3 spells CASRLLEINTGELFF. The CDR3 bases are TGTGCCAGCAGACTATTAGAGATTAACACCGGGGAGCTGTTTTTT.

CDR3 coding DNA: TGTGCCTGGAGCAAGGGAGAGGAAGCTTTCTTT. Protein sequence: CAWSKGEEAFF. The chain combines TRBV30 with TRBJ1-1; unclear D gene. The germline V gene has CDR1 GTSNPN and CDR2 SVGIG (reference sequence). Trimming removed 3 bases at V and 8 bases at J, with 10 bases between. The length of the CDR3 is 11 residues.

V usage is TRBV5-6 and J usage is TRBJ2-7; 9 nucleotides line up with TRBD1. Germline V CDR1 and CDR2: SGHDT, YYEEEE. The CDR3 is made up of 15 amino acids. V dropped 2 bases and J dropped 3; count of bases not matched to a gene: 6. The CDR3 protein is CASSFSGTGSYEQYF. In nucleotides, the CDR3 is TGTGCCAGCAGCTTCTCCGGGACAGGGAGCTACGAGCAGTACTTC. The whole variable domain, remainder taken from reference TRBV5-6 and TRBJ2-7, is DAGVTQSPTHLIKTRGQQVTLRCSPKSGHDTVSWYQQALGQGPQFIFQYYEEEERQRGNFPDRFSGHQFPNYSSELNVNALLLGDSALYLCASSFSGTGSYEQYFGPGTRLTVT.

This CDR3 reads CSVEGGLAAQETQYF. The CDR3 DNA is TGCAGCGTTGAAGGCGGGCTAGCGGCACAAGAGACCCAGTACTTC. The rearrangement joins TRBV29-1 to TRBJ2-5; 7 bases line up with TRBD2. This CDR3 contains 15 residues. Trimming cost V 1 base and J 2 bases; bases outside gene matches: 7. Per the germline V gene, CDR1 is SQVTM and CDR2 is ANQGSEA.

The rearrangement joins TRBV15 to TRBJ2-2; possible D gene TRBD1, 5 bases. V dropped 1 base and J dropped 1 base, with 16 bases sitting between them. CDR1 and CDR2 from the germline V gene are LNHNV and YYDKDF (reference sequence). The CDR3 has 18 residues. CDR3 DNA sequence: TGTGCCACCAGCAGAGGCCCCTTGGGGCAGGTGAACACCGGGGAGCTGTTTTTT. It translates to CATSRGPLGQVNTGELFF. Based on the CDR3 plus reference TRBV15 and TRBJ2-2, the full variable domain is DAMVIQNPRYQVTQFGKPVTLSCSQTLNHNVMYWYQQKSSQAPKLLFHYYDKDFNNEADTPDNFQSRRPNTSFCFLDIRSPGLGDTAMYLCATSRGPLGQVNTGELFFGEGSRLTVL.

The chain uses TRBV28 and TRBJ2-3; no firm D call. Trimming cost V 2 bases and J 5 bases, with 8 bases left between them. Germline CDR1 MDHEN, CDR2 SYDVKM. The CDR3 is made up of 13 amino acids. As DNA, the CDR3 is TGTGCCAGCAGTTTAAAACTCGGAGATACGCAGTATTTT. Its protein product is CASSLKLGDTQYF.

The V gene is TRBV29-1, the J gene TRBJ1-1, with D possibly TRBD1 on 5 matching bases. Trimming cost V 4 bases and J 8 bases, with 17 bases left between them. CDR1 SQVTM and CDR2 ANQGSEA come from the germline V gene. CDR3 length equals 13 residues. The CDR3 is CSVGHRTLHEAFF. As DNA, the CDR3 is TGCAGCGTTGGGCACAGGACCCTTCACGAAGCTTTCTTT.

The rearrangement joins TRBV5-4 to TRBJ2-2; maybe TRBD2 (7 bases). The V gene's germline CDR1 is SGHNT and CDR2 YYREEE (reference sequence). CDR3 length: 16 residues. V lost 2 bases, J lost 3 bases, and 14 bases lay in between. Written as DNA, the CDR3 is TGTGCCAGCAGCTTTGGGAGGGGGATTGACACCGGGGAGCTGTTTTTT. Encoded protein: CASSFGRGIDTGELFF.